These 9 T cell receptor beta chains were sequenced from one sample in a study of blood T cell repertoires in COVID-19. Repertoires were generated with immunoSEQ multiplex PCR, while TCRdb's copy carries only in-frame clones and drops some. The top ten hold less than 7% of the sample, which has under 95,000 clones, roughly 86% seen once. Sequenced sample: peripheral blood. The source is a woman aged 50 to 60 with acute or convalescent COVID-19.

The chain combines TRBV21-1 with TRBJ1-5; the table's D call of TRBD1 was not tested on the DNA. TRBV21-1 is shown as a pseudogene. CDR3 length: 17 amino acids. DNA for the CDR3: TGTGCCAGCAGCAAAGGCCCAGCTAAACAGGGGCCTCAGCCCCAGCATTTT. The encoded protein is CASSKGPAKQGPQPQHF.

This clone was detected once. The chain carries TRBV7-9 and TRBJ1-6; 8 bases match TRBD1. The CDR3 spans 15 residues. Germline loops: CDR1 SEHNR, CDR2 FQNEAQ (reference sequence). Losses at the gene ends were 5 bases for V and 5 bases for J; bases not matched to a gene: 5. DNA for the CDR3: TGTGCCAGCAGCGGAGGACAGGGTAATAATTCACCCCTCCACTTT. It is translated as CASSGGQGNNSPLHF.

The chain has TRBV30 and TRBJ2-1, with D maybe TRBD2 (5 bases). CDR3 size: 12 residues. The V end lost 4 bases, the J end lost 10 bases, and 14 bases lay between the germline ends. Per the germline V gene, CDR1 is GTSNPN and CDR2 is SVGIG (reference sequence). The CDR3 bases are TGTGCCTGGACCGGAGGAGGAGGAGAGCAGTTCTTC. Translation: CAWTGGGGEQFF.

The J gene is TRBJ2-7, the V gene TRBV28, with D possibly matching TRBD2 (6 bases). Germline loops: CDR1 MDHEN, CDR2 SYDVKM. The CDR3 is 15 amino acids. With 6 bases removed from V and 3 bases from J, the gap between germline ends came to 18 bases. In DNA form, the CDR3 reads TGTGCCAGCAGCAAAGGAGGGGTCGGGGGCTACGAGCAGTACTTC. Amino acid sequence: CASSKGGVGGYEQYF.

The rearrangement uses TRBV28 and TRBJ2-6, with 10 bases identical to TRBD1. The trim removed 6 bases at V and 4 bases at J, leaving 9 bases unmatched. Looked up from germline, CDR1 is MDHEN and CDR2 is SYDVKM. The CDR3 is made up of 17 amino acids. CDR3 coding DNA: TGTGCCAGCAGCGCCGGGACAGGGGTGTTCGGGGCCAACGTCCTGACTTTC. Encoded protein: CASSAGTGVFGANVLTF. The full variable domain, with the rest looked up from reference TRBV28 and TRBJ2-6, is DVKVTQSSRYLVKRTGEKVFLECVQDMDHENMFWYRQDPGLGLRLIYFSYDVKMKEKGDIPEGYSVSREKKERFSLILESASTNQTSMYLCASSAGTGVFGANVLTFGAGSRLTVL.

This chain links TRBV27 with TRBJ1-1, with D perhaps matching TRBD1 (6 bases). V was clipped by 2 bases and J by 4 bases, with 14 bases between them. The germline gives CDR1 MNHEY, CDR2 SMNVEV (reference sequence). This CDR3 comprises 15 residues. The DNA of the CDR3 is TGTGCCAGCAGTTTAAGGGGGGAGGGTGGCACTGAAGCTTTCTTT. This translates into CASSLRGEGGTEAFF.

The chain has TRBV18 and TRBJ1-5, with 8 nucleotides matching TRBD1. Unmatched junction bases numbered 8, after V lost 4 bases and J lost 6 bases. Per germline, CDR1 KGHSH and CDR2 LQKENI. There are 15 residues in the CDR3. CDR3 DNA: TGTGCCAGCTCACAGACAGGGGCCCGGCGTCAGCCCCAGCATTTT. This codes for CASSQTGARRQPQHF.

This clone was seen a few times. The rearrangement uses TRBV7-9 and TRBJ1-6, with D possibly being TRBD1 (6 bases). The V and J ends lost 2 bases and 7 bases respectively, with 9 bases between them. Germline loops: CDR1 SEHNR, CDR2 FQNEAQ (reference sequence). This CDR3 comprises 14 residues. Here the CDR3 DNA reads TGTGCCAGCAGCTTAATGGGGGCCAATTCACCCCTCCACTTT. Translating it yields CASSLMGANSPLHF.

The V call is TRBV6-2 or TRBV6-3, the J call TRBJ2-2; D not resolved. The germline CDR1 and CDR2 sequences are MNHEY and SVGEGT. The CDR3 extends over 13 amino acids. Trimming left V 5 bases short and J 8 bases short, with 12 bases between. CDR3 sequence (DNA): TGTGCCAGCAGTCCCGTCCTCCTGGGGGAGCTGTTTTTT. Encoded protein: CASSPVLLGELFF.